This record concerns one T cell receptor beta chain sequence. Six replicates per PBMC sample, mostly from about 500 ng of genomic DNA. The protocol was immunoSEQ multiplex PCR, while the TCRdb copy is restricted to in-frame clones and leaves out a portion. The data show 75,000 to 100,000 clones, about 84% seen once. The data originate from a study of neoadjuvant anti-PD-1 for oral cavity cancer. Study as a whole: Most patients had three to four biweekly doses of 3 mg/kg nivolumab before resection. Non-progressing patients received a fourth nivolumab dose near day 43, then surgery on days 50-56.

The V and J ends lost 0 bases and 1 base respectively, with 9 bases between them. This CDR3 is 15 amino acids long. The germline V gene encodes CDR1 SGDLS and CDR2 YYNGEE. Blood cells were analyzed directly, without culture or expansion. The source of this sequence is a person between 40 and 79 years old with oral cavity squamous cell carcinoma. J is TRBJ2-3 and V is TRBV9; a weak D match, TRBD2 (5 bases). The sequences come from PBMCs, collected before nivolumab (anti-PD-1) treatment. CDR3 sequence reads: CASSVGNSGTDTQYF. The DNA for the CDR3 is TGTGCCAGCAGCGTAGGGAATAGCGGCACAGATACGCAGTATTTT.